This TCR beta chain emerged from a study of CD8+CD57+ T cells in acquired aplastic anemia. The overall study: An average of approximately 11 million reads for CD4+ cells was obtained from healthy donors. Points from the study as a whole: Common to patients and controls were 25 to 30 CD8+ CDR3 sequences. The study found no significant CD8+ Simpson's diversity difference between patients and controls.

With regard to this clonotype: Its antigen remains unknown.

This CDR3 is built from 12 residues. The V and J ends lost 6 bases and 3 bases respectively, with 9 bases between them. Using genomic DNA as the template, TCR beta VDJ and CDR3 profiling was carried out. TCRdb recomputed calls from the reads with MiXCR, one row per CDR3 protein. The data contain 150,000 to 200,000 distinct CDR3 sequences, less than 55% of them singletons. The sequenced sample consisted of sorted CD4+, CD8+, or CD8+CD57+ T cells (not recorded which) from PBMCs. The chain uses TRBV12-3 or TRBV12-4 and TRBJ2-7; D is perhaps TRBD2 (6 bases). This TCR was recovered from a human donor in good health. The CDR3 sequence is CASRRGLYEQYF. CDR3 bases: TGTGCCAGCAGACGGGGACTCTACGAGCAGTACTTC.